What follows is one T cell receptor (beta chain) and its context. Its antigen is currently unknown. The data stem from a study of post-analysis software for immune sequencing data. Unique molecular identifiers were present in the TCR beta cDNA libraries. Researchers reported 400,000 to 600,000 cDNA molecules coming from approximately 1 to 10 million T cells. TCRdb redid the calling of the PCR reads with MiXCR, one entry per CDR3 protein. The table records roughly 800,000 distinct CDR3 sequences, about 53% of them present only once. With 7 bases clipped from V and 3 bases from J, the junction kept 7 bases outside the gene matches. The CDR3 extends over 14 amino acids. Germline CDR1 reads MNHEY; CDR2 reads SVGEGT. Findings and limits, study-wide: There were roughly 5 TRBV segments more frequent in patients than controls, and TRBV5-6, TRBV5-1 and TRBV20-1 were among them. Strong co-clustering by F measure linked samples that shared a preparation batch.

The sequence was collected from a girl aged 5-17 years with multiple sclerosis. The V gene is TRBV6-2 or TRBV6-3, the J gene TRBJ2-5, with 8 bases that match TRBD2. Sequenced input: blood. The CDR3 is CASTRLAGKETQYF. In DNA, the CDR3 is TGTGCCAGCACTCGCTTAGCGGGAAAAGAGACCCAGTACTTC.